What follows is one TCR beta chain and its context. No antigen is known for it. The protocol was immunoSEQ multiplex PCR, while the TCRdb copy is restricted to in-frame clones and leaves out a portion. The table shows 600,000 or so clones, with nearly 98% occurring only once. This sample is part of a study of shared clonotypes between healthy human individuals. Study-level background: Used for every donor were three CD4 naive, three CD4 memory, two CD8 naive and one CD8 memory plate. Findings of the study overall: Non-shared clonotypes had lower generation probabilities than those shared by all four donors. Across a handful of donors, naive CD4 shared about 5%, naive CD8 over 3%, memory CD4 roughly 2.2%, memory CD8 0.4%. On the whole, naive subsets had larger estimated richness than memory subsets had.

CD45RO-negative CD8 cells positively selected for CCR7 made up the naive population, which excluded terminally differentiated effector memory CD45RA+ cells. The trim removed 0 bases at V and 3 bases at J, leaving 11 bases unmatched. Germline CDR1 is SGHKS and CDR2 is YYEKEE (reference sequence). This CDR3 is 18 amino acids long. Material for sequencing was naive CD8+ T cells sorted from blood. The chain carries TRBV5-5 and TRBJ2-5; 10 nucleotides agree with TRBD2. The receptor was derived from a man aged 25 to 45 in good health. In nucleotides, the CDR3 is TGTGCCAGCAGCTTGGGGCTAGCGGGAGAAGGTTCAAAAGAGACCCAGTACTTC. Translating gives CASSLGLAGEGSKETQYF.